This T cell receptor beta chain comes out of a study of CD8 T cells in Susac syndrome. CD8+ and CD4+ T cells were negatively isolated; TEMRA cells were FACS-enriched. The V gene's germline CDR1 is MNHEY and CDR2 SVGEGT. The CDR3 totals 12 residues. V lost 7 bases, J lost 0 bases, and 4 bases lay in between. RNA amounts of about 0.45 to 1 ug underwent reverse transcription with random hexamers. An immunoSEQ multiplex PCR generated amplified TCR beta CDR3 products spanning 54 Vbeta and 13 Jbeta. TCRdb reprocessed the immunoSEQ multiplex PCR reads with MiXCR, giving one entry per CDR3 protein. The repertoire has some 160,000 distinct CDR3 sequences, 92% of them found once; the top ten carry around 0.087%.

This sequence originates from a human donor in good health. The sequencing sample was made of CD4+ T cells from PBMCs. The rearrangement joins TRBV6-2 or TRBV6-3 to TRBJ1-5; no clear D. The DNA of the CDR3 is TGTGCCAGCAAGGATAGCAATCAGCCCCAGCATTTT. It yields the protein CASKDSNQPQHF.